The next 17 T cell receptor beta chains were all read from a single sample in a study of technical replicates of blood from several donors. Libraries were prepared by immunoSEQ multiplex PCR; TCRdb keeps only in-frame clonotypes and omits some of them. Among more than 80,000 clones listed, nearly 97% were seen once. Sequenced: T cells isolated from PBMCs. Receptor source: a human donor in good health.

The chain has TRBV7-9 and TRBJ2-1; D remains ambiguous. Germline V gene sequence: CDR1 SEHNR, CDR2 FQNEAQ (reference sequence). The V end was cut by 7 bases, the J end by 6 bases, with 10 bases between. This CDR3 has 12 residues. The CDR3 loop is CASTLGSNEQFF. As DNA, the CDR3 is TGTGCCAGCACGCTCGGGTCCAATGAGCAGTTCTTC.

V gene TRBV19 combines with J gene TRBJ2-5, with 12 positions matching TRBD2. This CDR3 contains 19 residues. J gave up 4 bases and V 0 bases, and 12 bases lay outside the gene matches. The germline V gene has CDR1 LNHDA and CDR2 SQIVND (reference sequence). CDR3 sequence reads: CASSIDLASGGARRETQYF. The CDR3 DNA is TGTGCCAGTAGTATAGATCTGGCTAGCGGGGGGGCCAGGCGAGAGACCCAGTACTTC.

The gene calls are TRBV7-9 and TRBJ2-3; 10 nucleotides line up with TRBD1. CDR3 length: 15 amino acids. V lost 5 bases and J lost 4; bases outside the gene matches: 6. Germline CDR1 reads SEHNR; CDR2 reads FQNEAQ (reference sequence). CDR3 nucleotides: TGTGCCAGCAGCCCCACCGGGACAGGGGCAGATACGCAGTATTTT. It yields the protein CASSPTGTGADTQYF.

The gene calls are TRBV10-1 and TRBJ2-1, with 11 bases matching TRBD2. Per the germline V gene, CDR1 is WNHNN and CDR2 is SYGVQD (reference sequence). The CDR3 consists of 15 residues. The V and J ends lost 6 bases and 8 bases, in that order; junction bases with no gene match: 9. DNA for the CDR3: TGCGCCAGCAGGGCCGCTAGCGGGAGGCCCTATGAGCAGTTCTTC. It specifies CASRAASGRPYEQFF.

The rearrangement joins TRBV6-1 to TRBJ1-2; tentatively, D is TRBD1 (6 bases). CDR1 and CDR2 (germline): MNHNS, SASEGT. V lost 6 bases and J 7 bases, leaving 9 bases between the germline ends. The length of the CDR3 is 11 residues. The DNA for the CDR3 is TGTGCCAGCAGGGGGACATCTGGCTACACCTTC. Its translation: CASRGTSGYTF.

The gene calls are TRBV4-1 and TRBJ2-7, with D maybe TRBD2 (6 bases). CDR3 length: 15 amino acids. The germline V gene encodes CDR1 MGHRA and CDR2 YSYEKL. Trimming took off 1 base at V and 1 base at J, with 11 bases between the two ends. The CDR3: CASSQVEGRSYEQYF. CDR3 bases: TGCGCCAGCAGCCAAGTCGAGGGGAGGTCCTACGAGCAGTACTTC.

The DNA for the CDR3 is TGTGCTAGTGGTTTGGTAAAGACAGGGGAGAACACCGGGGAGCTGTTTTTT. Protein sequence: CASGLVKTGENTGELFF. The chain recombines TRBV12-5 with TRBJ2-2, with 8 bases lining up with TRBD1. This CDR3 comprises 17 residues. The junction had 4 bases not matched to a gene; V was cut back by 0 bases and J by 1 base. The germline V gene has CDR1 LGHNT and CDR2 FRNRAP.

V and J are TRBV5-6 and TRBJ2-7; 7 bases match TRBD2. V shed 1 base and J 4 bases; nucleotides not matched to a gene: 8. The germline CDR1 and CDR2 sequences are SGHDT and YYEEEE. There are 15 residues in the CDR3. For the CDR3, the DNA is TGTGCCAGCAGCTTGCAGGGAGGGGAAGGGTACGAGCAGTACTTC. Translated, it gives CASSLQGGEGYEQYF.

The V gene is TRBV19, the J gene TRBJ2-1; perhaps TRBD1 as D (6 bases). In germline, CDR1 is LNHDA, CDR2 SQIVND (reference sequence). The CDR3 is made up of 16 amino acids. V was pared by 6 bases and J by 3 bases, with 18 bases between. The CDR3 DNA follows: TGTGCCAGTAGCGAGAACAGGGTGGGGGACTACAATGAGCAGTTCTTC. It codes for CASSENRVGDYNEQFF.

A single count supports this clone. The genes are TRBV5-1 and TRBJ1-1; D might be TRBD1 (6 bases). Trimming removed 3 bases at V and 3 bases at J, with 12 bases between. In germline, CDR1 is SGHRS, CDR2 YFSETQ. This CDR3 is built from 14 residues. CDR3 coding DNA: TGCGCCAGCAGCTATGGGACAATGGACACTGAAGCTTTCTTT. As protein: CASSYGTMDTEAFF.

This chain uses TRBV6-6 with TRBJ1-2, with D possibly being TRBD1 (6 bases). Germline assignment: CDR1 MNHNY and CDR2 SVGAGI (reference sequence). Trimming stripped 4 bases from V and 8 bases from J, with 17 bases between. The length of the CDR3 is 14 residues. The CDR3 nucleotides are TGTGCCAGCAGTTTCGGCAGGGGTGTGGGCGGCTACACCTTC. This gives the protein CASSFGRGVGGYTF.

This chain connects TRBV2 to TRBJ2-3; TRBD2 matches at 7 bases. The CDR3 is 14 residues long. Germline V gene lookup returns CDR1 SNHLY and CDR2 FYNNEI. V was clipped by 9 bases and J by 0 bases; unmatched bases: 6. The CDR3 region is CARERGSSTDTQYF. The CDR3 DNA follows: TGTGCCAGGGAGCGGGGCTCTAGCACAGATACGCAGTATTTT.

The V and J genes are TRBV28 and TRBJ2-7, with 11 bases lining up with TRBD2. This CDR3 region has 16 residues. Trimming removed 6 bases from V and 3 bases from J; junction bases left unmatched: 10. Germline lookup yields CDR1 MDHEN and CDR2 SYDVKM. The CDR3 DNA sequence: TGTGCCAGCAGAGCCGCTAGCGGGAGGCCTCGCTACGAGCAGTACTTC. As protein: CASRAASGRPRYEQYF.

V and J are TRBV5-4 and TRBJ2-5, with a possible D match to TRBD2 (7 bases). V was cut by 1 base and J by 5 bases, with 15 bases left in between. This CDR3 is 15 amino acids long. Germline assignment: CDR1 SGHNT and CDR2 YYREEE (reference sequence). The CDR3 DNA is TGTGCCAGCAGCTTGAGGGGGGGGTTGAGGGAGACCCAGTACTTC. Translated, it gives CASSLRGGLRETQYF.

The J gene is TRBJ2-5, the V gene TRBV28; TRBD2 aligns across 8 bases. J lost 9 bases, V lost 3 bases, and 24 bases had no gene match. Germline CDR1 reads MDHEN; CDR2 reads SYDVKM. The CDR3 spans 19 residues. The CDR3 sequence: CASSFPMTTSVVKSGAQYF. The CDR3 DNA reads as TGTGCCAGCAGTTTCCCAATGACGACTAGCGTGGTTAAATCAGGGGCCCAGTACTTC.

The chain is built from TRBV29-1 and TRBJ2-1, with a possible D match to TRBD2 (5 bases). Trimming shortened V by 2 bases and J by 11 bases, and 10 bases separated the two germline ends. CDR1 SQVTM and CDR2 ANQGSEA come from the germline V gene. CDR3 length equals 11 residues. For the CDR3, the DNA is TGCAGCGTTGAATTTAGCGATAAGCAGTTCTTC. Protein product: CSVEFSDKQFF.

This clone was counted a single time. The V call is TRBV9, the J call TRBJ1-5, with TRBD1 as a possible D gene (6 bases). CDR3 size: 14 residues. Germline-derived CDR1 and CDR2 are SGDLS and YYNGEE. The ends were cut back, 4 bases at V and 0 bases at J, with 8 bases in the middle. The CDR3 loop is CASSYRDSNQPQHF. The CDR3 DNA reads TGTGCCAGCAGCTACAGGGATAGCAATCAGCCCCAGCATTTT.